These 23 T cell receptor beta chains were sequenced from one sample in a study of blood T cell repertoires in COVID-19. This table comes from immunoSEQ multiplex PCR, and its TCRdb copy is limited to in-frame clones, with some not included. The sample lists under 400,000 clones; around 87% were seen once. Sequencing used peripheral blood. The origin of the receptors is a woman aged 25 to 39 with COVID-19, enrolled during active disease.

The chain employs TRBV7-9 and TRBJ2-1; D call uncertain. The CDR3 consists of 15 residues. V shed 4 bases and J shed 1 base, with 11 bases lying between them. The germline gives CDR1 SEHNR, CDR2 FQNEAQ (reference sequence). Written as DNA, the CDR3 is TGTGCCAGCAGCTCCCGATTGGCTTCCTACAATGAGCAGTTCTTC. Protein sequence: CASSSRLASYNEQFF.

This chain uses TRBV27 with TRBJ2-1; perhaps TRBD2 as D (6 bases). The length of the CDR3 is 18 residues. Trimming cost V 3 bases and J 3 bases, with 21 bases left between them. CDR1 and CDR2 (germline): MNHEY, SMNVEV (reference sequence). The CDR3 DNA reads TGTGCCAGCAGTTTTGGGGGGTTGAGTGTCAGGGACTACAATGAGCAGTTCTTC. Translated, it gives CASSFGGLSVRDYNEQFF.

This clone was recorded a few times. V gene TRBV7-2 combines with J gene TRBJ2-6, with D possibly TRBD2 on 6 matching bases. Trimming shortened V by 5 bases and J by 2 bases, and 13 bases separated the two germline ends. Germline CDR1 and CDR2: SGHTA and FQGNSA. The CDR3 runs 16 residues. The CDR3, as DNA: TGTGCCAGCAGCCTAACTAGGAGGGCTGGGGCCAACGTCCTGACTTTC. It specifies CASSLTRRAGANVLTF.

This clone was observed a handful of times. The gene calls are TRBV4-1 and TRBJ2-7; 9 bases are a match to TRBD1. V dropped 2 bases and J dropped 3; count of bases not matched to a gene: 5. This CDR3 region has 15 residues. Germline-derived CDR1 and CDR2 are MGHRA and YSYEKL. CDR3 nucleotide sequence: TGCGCCAGCAGCCAATCCCCGGGACAGGGCTACGAGCAGTACTTC. Translating it yields CASSQSPGQGYEQYF.

This clone was counted a few times. The chain has TRBV2 and TRBJ1-2; D uncertain. CDR3 length: 11 amino acids. The germline V gene has CDR1 SNHLY and CDR2 FYNNEI. V lost 9 bases, J lost 3 bases, and 8 bases lay in between. The CDR3 reads CASRTDYGYTF. The CDR3 DNA is TGTGCCAGTAGGACTGACTATGGCTACACCTTC.

This sequence joins TRBV5-6 and TRBJ1-1; 7 positions agree with TRBD1. V gave up 4 bases and J gave up 4 bases; unmatched junction bases: 10. The CDR3 extends over 15 amino acids. Germline lookup yields CDR1 SGHDT and CDR2 YYEEEE. The CDR3 DNA follows: TGTGCCAGCAGCCTCCTTTCGGCAGGGGGCACTGAAGCTTTCTTT. Protein: CASSLLSAGGTEAFF.

As for this clone: This same CDR3 is encoded by further DNA sequences in the sample. V is TRBV7-3 and J is TRBJ2-1; D is uncertain. This CDR3 spans 14 amino acids. V was clipped by 1 base and J by 6 bases, with 10 bases between them. From germline, CDR1 is SGHTA and CDR2 FQGTGA. The CDR3 protein is CASSLSSGSNEQFF. The DNA of the CDR3 is TGTGCCAGCAGCTTAAGCTCGGGTTCCAATGAGCAGTTCTTC.

Concerning this clone: A read error may account for a junction end that differs from germline. The CDR3 protein is CASSTLREMFF. The CDR3 region has the DNA TGTGCCAGCAGTACCCTCCGGGAGATGTTTTTT. V is TRBV28 and J is TRBJ2-2; tentative D call: TRBD2 (6 bases). Germline V lookup: CDR1 MDHEN, CDR2 SYDVKM. This CDR3 spans 11 amino acids.

The V and J genes are TRBV5-4 and TRBJ2-7, with D uncertain. Trimming left V 0 bases short and J 2 bases short, with 9 bases between. The germline gives CDR1 SGHNT, CDR2 YYREEE (reference sequence). The CDR3 loop spans 14 amino acids. This CDR3 reads CASSLVSGAYEQYF. The CDR3 DNA reads TGTGCCAGCAGCTTGGTCTCAGGCGCCTACGAGCAGTACTTC.

This clone showed up just a few times. The V and J genes are TRBV4-3 and TRBJ2-2; the D is unclear. Germline-derived CDR1 and CDR2 are LGHNA and YSLEER. This CDR3 is built from 17 residues. V gave up 0 bases and J gave up 0 bases, with 11 bases separating them. The CDR3 protein is CASSQDGSRPNTGELFF. The CDR3 nucleotides are TGCGCCAGCAGCCAAGATGGGTCCAGGCCGAACACCGGGGAGCTGTTTTTT.

The chain recombines TRBV10-2 with TRBJ2-7, with 10 bases fitting TRBD1. This CDR3 has 16 residues. The ends lost 0 bases at V and 2 bases at J; junction bases unmatched: 4. Germline V lookup: CDR1 WSHSY, CDR2 SAAADI. CDR3 DNA: TGCGCCAGCAGTGAGTCCGCCGGGACAGGGGCCTACGAGCAGTACTTC. Protein product: CASSESAGTGAYEQYF.

This chain uses TRBV28 with TRBJ1-1; no clear D. This CDR3 region has 12 residues. Trimming took 1 base from V and 11 from J, leaving 11 bases between them. The V gene's germline CDR1 is MDHEN and CDR2 SYDVKM. CDR3 region: CASSLFSLEAFF. In DNA form, the CDR3 reads TGTGCCAGCAGTTTATTCTCCCTCGAGGCTTTCTTT. The variable domain in full, with the rest retrieved from reference TRBV28 and TRBJ1-1, is DVKVTQSSRYLVKRTGEKVFLECVQDMDHENMFWYRQDPGLGLRLIYFSYDVKMKEKGDIPEGYSVSREKKERFSLILESASTNQTSMYLCASSLFSLEAFFGQGTRLTVV.

CDR3 DNA sequence: TGTGCCAGCAGCCAAGGGACAGGGGCCCCACGAGAGACCCAGTACTTC. It is translated as CASSQGTGAPRETQYF. The rearrangement links TRBV3-1 (or the pseudogene TRBV3-2) to TRBJ2-5; TRBD1 aligns across 9 bases. After removal of 1 base from V and 4 bases from J, the junction contained 7 bases not matched to a gene. Per the germline V gene, CDR1 is LGHDT and CDR2 is YNNKEL (reference sequence). This CDR3 is 16 amino acids long.

V is TRBV11-2 and J is TRBJ2-3; the match to TRBD2 covers 8 bases. The ends lost 5 bases at V and 2 bases at J; junction bases unmatched: 15. There are 18 residues in the CDR3. The V gene's germline CDR1 is SGHAT and CDR2 FQNNGV. The CDR3 DNA reads TGTGCCAGCAGCCAACGTTCAACTAGCGGCCCTCACACAGATACGCAGTATTTT. Residues: CASSQRSTSGPHTDTQYF.

The gene calls are TRBV24-1 and TRBJ2-5, with a tentative D call TRBD2 (6 bases). This CDR3 spans 16 amino acids. V lost 4 bases to trimming and J lost 5 bases, with 19 bases between them. Germline V gives CDR1 KGHDR, CDR2 SFDVKD. This CDR3 reads CATSDPLLEGSETQYF. The CDR3 bases are TGTGCCACCAGTGACCCTCTGCTGGAGGGCTCTGAGACCCAGTACTTC.

The chain joins TRBV6-1 to TRBJ2-3; D not resolved. The ends were cut back, 2 bases at V and 0 bases at J, with 6 bases in the middle. Per the germline V gene, CDR1 is MNHNS and CDR2 is SASEGT. The CDR3 spans 14 residues. The CDR3 DNA reads as TGTGCCAGCAGTGAAAACTGGAGCACAGATACGCAGTATTTT. Protein: CASSENWSTDTQYF.

The chain recombines TRBV6-1 with TRBJ1-1; D unclear. Germline lookup yields CDR1 MNHNS and CDR2 SASEGT. This CDR3 comprises 14 residues. The V end lost 0 bases, the J end lost 3 bases, and 8 bases lay between the germline ends. The CDR3 sequence is CASSEAEGDTEAFF. Written as DNA, the CDR3 is TGTGCCAGCAGTGAAGCTGAGGGAGACACTGAAGCTTTCTTT.

J is TRBJ2-1 and V is TRBV5-6, with a possible D match to TRBD2 (6 bases). This CDR3 is built from 17 residues. V gave up 1 base and J gave up 4 bases, with 18 bases separating them. Germline V gene sequence: CDR1 SGHDT, CDR2 YYEEEE. The CDR3 sequence is CASSLSFGGDLYNEQFF. Written as DNA, the CDR3 is TGTGCCAGCAGCTTGAGTTTCGGCGGGGATCTGTACAATGAGCAGTTCTTC.

About this clone itself: The sample holds other DNA sequences that translate to the same CDR3. V is TRBV28 and J is TRBJ2-1; 7 bases agree with TRBD2. CDR1 MDHEN and CDR2 SYDVKM come from the germline V gene. V was clipped by 2 bases and J by 0 bases; unmatched bases: 1. The CDR3 loop spans 15 amino acids. The CDR3 coding sequence is TGTGCCAGCAGTTTACGCGGGAGCTCCTACAATGAGCAGTTCTTC. It encodes CASSLRGSSYNEQFF.

The rearrangement links TRBV11-2 to TRBJ1-1, with D possibly TRBD1 on 5 matching bases. The ends were cut back, 3 bases at V and 4 bases at J, with 9 bases in the middle. The V gene's germline CDR1 is SGHAT and CDR2 FQNNGV. The CDR3 contains 13 residues. The CDR3 region is CASSFGGPTEAFF. DNA for the CDR3: TGTGCCAGCAGCTTCGGGGGACCCACTGAAGCTTTCTTT.

The V call is TRBV18, the J call TRBJ1-5, with D perhaps TRBD1 (6 bases). V lost 2 bases and J lost 7, with 15 bases in between. The CDR3 has 15 amino acids. Germline values: CDR1 KGHSH, CDR2 LQKENI. The CDR3 sequence is CASSPAAGARQPQHF. The CDR3 nucleotides read TGTGCCAGCTCACCAGCAGCGGGGGCCAGGCAGCCCCAGCATTTT.

V and J are TRBV18 and TRBJ1-5; a possible D gene is TRBD1 (6 bases). The germline CDR1 and CDR2 sequences are KGHSH and LQKENI. The CDR3 has 15 residues. With 6 bases removed from V and 0 bases from J, the gap between germline ends came to 12 bases. The CDR3 DNA is TGTGCCAGCTCCGAGACAGGATCTAGCAATCAGCCCCAGCATTTT. This sequence encodes CASSETGSSNQPQHF.

The V gene is TRBV4-2, the J gene TRBJ2-3; no firm D call. Germline V CDR1 and CDR2: LGHNA, YNFKEQ. The V end lost 1 base, the J end lost 6 bases, and 8 bases lay between the germline ends. The CDR3 extends over 13 amino acids. The CDR3 DNA is TGTGCCAGCAGCCAAGTAGTGCGGGATACGCAGTATTTT. Its translation is CASSQVVRDTQYF.